One and the same sample provided the 8 T cell receptor beta chains below, sequenced in a study of blood T cells in healthy people across ages. Next came a second PCR, run for about 6 to 11 cycles, which used a sample-barcoded 5' primer along with a J-beta primer mix. TCRdb re-called the 5' RACE reads through MiXCR, storing one row per CDR3 protein. The sample carries approximately 800,000 distinct CDR3 sequences, about 56% recorded once. Sequencing was performed on blood. The origin of the receptors is a man aged 40-49 years in good health.

This chain joins TRBV20-1 and TRBJ2-1; weak D call: TRBD2 (6 bases). CDR1 and CDR2 from the germline V gene are DFQATT and SNEGSKA (reference sequence). V lost 3 bases and J 3 bases, leaving 9 bases between the germline ends. This CDR3 is 13 amino acids long. CDR3 coding DNA: TGCAGTGCTAGGGGCGGGATCTACAATGAGCAGTTCTTC. Amino acid sequence: CSARGGIYNEQFF.

The chain couples TRBV9 to TRBJ2-3; 13 nucleotides line up with TRBD2. J lost 0 bases, V lost 4 bases, and 14 bases had no gene match. The germline V gene has CDR1 SGDLS and CDR2 YYNGEE. There are 20 residues in the CDR3. CDR3 sequence reads: CASSLSYGLAGELSTDTQYF. CDR3 sequence (DNA): TGTGCCAGCAGCCTCAGTTATGGACTAGCGGGAGAATTAAGCACAGATACGCAGTATTTT.

This clonotype has a handful of counts. The V and J genes are TRBV28 and TRBJ2-3; 8 nucleotides align to TRBD2. Germline values: CDR1 MDHEN, CDR2 SYDVKM. The CDR3 is made up of 16 amino acids. With 6 bases clipped from V and 6 bases from J, the junction kept 14 bases outside the gene matches. CDR3 in amino acids: CASSRRGGADGDTQYF. In DNA, the CDR3 is TGTGCCAGCAGCCGCCGGGGGGGCGCAGACGGCGATACGCAGTATTTT.

This clonotype is a singleton in its sample. The chain recombines TRBV20-1 with TRBJ2-3; D remains ambiguous. V lost 6 bases and J lost 0, with 10 bases in between. The CDR3 is 13 residues long. The germline gives CDR1 DFQATT, CDR2 SNEGSKA (reference sequence). The CDR3 DNA is TGCAGTGCCTTCGAGGACAGCACAGATACGCAGTATTTT. This encodes CSAFEDSTDTQYF.

This sequence joins TRBV7-9 and TRBJ2-3; 14 bases align to TRBD2. The CDR3 length is 18 residues. Trimming removed 2 bases from V and 7 bases from J; junction bases left unmatched: 11. Per the germline V gene, CDR1 is SEHNR and CDR2 is FQNEAQ (reference sequence). In DNA form, the CDR3 reads TGTGCCAGCAGCTTATACGGGGGACTAGCGGGAGACCACAATACGCAGTATTTT. Translated: CASSLYGGLAGDHNTQYF.

This clonotype is a singleton in its sample. The CDR3 loop is CASSPRLAEYNEQFF. In DNA, the CDR3 is TGTGCCAGCAGCCCCCGACTAGCGGAGTACAATGAGCAGTTCTTC. The chain couples TRBV9 to TRBJ2-1; 9 positions agree with TRBD2. The CDR3 loop spans 15 amino acids. J was trimmed by 4 bases and V by 4 bases; bases with no gene match: 6. Germline CDR1 is SGDLS and CDR2 is YYNGEE.

The V and J genes are TRBV20-1 and TRBJ2-7; tentatively, D is TRBD2 (5 bases). CDR1 and CDR2 from the germline V gene are DFQATT and SNEGSKA (reference sequence). V was shortened by 0 bases and J by 2 bases, with 17 bases between the two germline ends. This CDR3 is built from 16 residues. The CDR3 region is CSARDRVLGLAYEQYF. The DNA for the CDR3 is TGCAGTGCTAGAGATCGGGTTCTCGGACTTGCCTACGAGCAGTACTTC.

This clonotype was seen only once. The gene calls are TRBV27 and TRBJ1-1; 7 bases are shared with TRBD1. This CDR3 is built from 15 residues. Germline-derived CDR1 and CDR2 are MNHEY and SMNVEV (reference sequence). Germline trimming cut 2 bases from V and 0 bases from J; bases unmatched to any gene: 3. CDR3 nucleotides: TGTGCCAGCAGTTTAAGGGACAGATTGAACACTGAAGCTTTCTTT. This sequence encodes CASSLRDRLNTEAFF.